This T cell receptor (beta chain) comes out of a study of OX40 agonist ivuxolimab in advanced cancers. Study at large: Ivuxolimab was delivered to patients intravenously every 2 weeks at doses spanning 0.01 to 10 mg/kg. Hepatocellular carcinoma, melanoma, renal cell or head and neck cancer occurred in dose-escalation patients.

The V end lost 3 bases, the J end lost 3 bases, and 13 bases lay between the germline ends. The CDR3 contains 14 residues. Germline assignment: CDR1 SGDLS and CDR2 YYNGEE. This clone was seen only once. Sequenced by immunoSEQ multiplex PCR; TCRdb stores in-frame clones only, minus some. The repertoire consists of 50,000 or so clones, with around 93% occurring once and the leading ten covering 8% to 9.5%. This receptor was obtained from an adult with an advanced solid tumor such as melanoma, head and neck, liver or kidney cancer. The chain uses TRBV9 and TRBJ2-7, with a possible D match to TRBD1 (6 bases). Sample: CD4+ or CD8+ T cells sorted from blood, taken in a trial of the OX40 agonist ivuxolimab. CDR3 in DNA: TGTGCCAGCAGCGCCGAGGGGGACCTCTACGAGCAGTACTTC. Amino acid sequence: CASSAEGDLYEQYF.